The clone carrying this T cell receptor (beta chain) showed up many times. These data originate in a study of CD8+CD57+ T cells in acquired aplastic anemia. The overall study: The mean DNA yield obtained from sorted CD4+ and CD8+ cells came to roughly 3.4 ug.

Whoever was chosen for sequencing had shown CD8+CD57+ cell expansion by flow cytometry. Genomic DNA constituted the template upon which TCR beta VDJ and CDR3 profiling was performed. MiXCR was run by TCRdb on the reads, yielding one entry per CDR3 protein. The repertoire holds about 290,000 distinct CDR3 sequences, 45% to 65% seen once, with 1% to 1.5% in the top ten. This CDR3 is built from 13 residues. Germline V gives CDR1 LNHDA, CDR2 SQIVND (reference sequence). The V gene lost 2 bases and the J gene lost 4 bases, with 6 bases spanning the gap. This TCR was sampled from a human donor with aplastic anemia. The sequenced material came from sorted CD4+, CD8+, or CD8+CD57+ T cells (not recorded which) from PBMCs. The rearrangement joins TRBV19 to TRBJ2-4; no firm D call. The CDR3 region is CASSITEKNIQYF. CDR3 coding DNA: TGTGCCAGTAGTATAACAGAAAAAAACATTCAGTACTTC.